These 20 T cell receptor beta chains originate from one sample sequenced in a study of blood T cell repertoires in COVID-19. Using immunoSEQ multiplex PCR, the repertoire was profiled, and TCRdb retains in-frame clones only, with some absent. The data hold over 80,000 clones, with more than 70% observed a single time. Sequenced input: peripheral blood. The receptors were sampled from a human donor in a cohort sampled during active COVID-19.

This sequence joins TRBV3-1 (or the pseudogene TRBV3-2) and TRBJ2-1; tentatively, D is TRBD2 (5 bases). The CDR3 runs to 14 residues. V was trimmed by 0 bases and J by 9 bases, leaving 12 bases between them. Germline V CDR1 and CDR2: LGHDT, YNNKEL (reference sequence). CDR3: CASSQDVGNGEQFF. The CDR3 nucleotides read TGTGCCAGCAGCCAAGATGTCGGGAACGGTGAGCAGTTCTTC.

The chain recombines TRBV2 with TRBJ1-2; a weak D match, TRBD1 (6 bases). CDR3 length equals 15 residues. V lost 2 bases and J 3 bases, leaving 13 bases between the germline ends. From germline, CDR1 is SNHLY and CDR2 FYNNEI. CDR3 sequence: CASSERGKIDYGYTF. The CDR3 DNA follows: TGTGCCAGCAGTGAAAGGGGGAAGATTGACTATGGCTACACCTTC.

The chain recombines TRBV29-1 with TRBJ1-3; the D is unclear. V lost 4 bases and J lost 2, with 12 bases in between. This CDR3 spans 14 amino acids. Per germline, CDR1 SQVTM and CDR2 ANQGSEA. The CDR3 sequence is CSVVVREPGNTIYF. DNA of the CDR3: TGCAGCGTTGTCGTCCGGGAGCCTGGAAACACCATATATTTT.

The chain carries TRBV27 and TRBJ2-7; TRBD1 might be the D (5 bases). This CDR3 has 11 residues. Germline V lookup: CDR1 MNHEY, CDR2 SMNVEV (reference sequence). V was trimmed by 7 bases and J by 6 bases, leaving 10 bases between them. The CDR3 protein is CASKVQGEQYF. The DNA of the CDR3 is TGTGCCAGCAAGGTGCAGGGCGAGCAGTACTTC.

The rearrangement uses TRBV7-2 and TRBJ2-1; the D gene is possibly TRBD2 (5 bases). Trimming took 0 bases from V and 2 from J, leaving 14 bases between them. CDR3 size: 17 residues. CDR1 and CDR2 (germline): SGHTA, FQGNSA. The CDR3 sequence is CASSLAGVLPAYNEQFF. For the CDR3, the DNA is TGTGCCAGCAGCTTAGCGGGAGTATTACCAGCCTACAATGAGCAGTTCTTC.

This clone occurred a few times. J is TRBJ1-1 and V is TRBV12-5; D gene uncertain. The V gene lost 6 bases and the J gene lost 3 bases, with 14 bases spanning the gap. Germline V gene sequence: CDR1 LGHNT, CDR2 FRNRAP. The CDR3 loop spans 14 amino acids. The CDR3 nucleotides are TGTGCTAGTGGGCCCCCTTACGGGGACACTGAAGCTTTCTTT. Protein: CASGPPYGDTEAFF.

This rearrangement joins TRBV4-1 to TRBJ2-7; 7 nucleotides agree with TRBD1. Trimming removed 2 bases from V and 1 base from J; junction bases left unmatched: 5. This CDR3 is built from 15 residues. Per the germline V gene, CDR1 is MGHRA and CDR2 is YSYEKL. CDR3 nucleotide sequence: TGCGCCAGCAGCCAACTGACAGGGTCATCCTACGAGCAGTACTTC. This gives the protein CASSQLTGSSYEQYF.

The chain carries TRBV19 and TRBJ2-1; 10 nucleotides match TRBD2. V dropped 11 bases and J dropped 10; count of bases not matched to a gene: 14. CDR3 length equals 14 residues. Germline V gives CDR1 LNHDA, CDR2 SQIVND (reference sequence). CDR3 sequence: CAARPSGRAREQFF. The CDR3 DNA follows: TGTGCCGCGAGACCCAGCGGGAGGGCTCGGGAGCAGTTCTTC.

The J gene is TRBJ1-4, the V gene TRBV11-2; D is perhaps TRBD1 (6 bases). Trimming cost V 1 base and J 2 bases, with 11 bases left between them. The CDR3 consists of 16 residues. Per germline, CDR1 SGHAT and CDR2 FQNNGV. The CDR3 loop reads CASSLVGHFTNEKLFF. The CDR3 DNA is TGTGCCAGCAGCTTAGTGGGACATTTCACTAATGAAAAACTGTTTTTT.

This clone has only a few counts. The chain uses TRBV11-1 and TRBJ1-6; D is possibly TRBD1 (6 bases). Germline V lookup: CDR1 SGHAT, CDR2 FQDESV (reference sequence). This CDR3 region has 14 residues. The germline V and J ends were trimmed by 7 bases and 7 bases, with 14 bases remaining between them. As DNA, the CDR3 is TGTGCCAGCACCCCGACAGGAATAAATTCACCCCTCCACTTT. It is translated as CASTPTGINSPLHF.

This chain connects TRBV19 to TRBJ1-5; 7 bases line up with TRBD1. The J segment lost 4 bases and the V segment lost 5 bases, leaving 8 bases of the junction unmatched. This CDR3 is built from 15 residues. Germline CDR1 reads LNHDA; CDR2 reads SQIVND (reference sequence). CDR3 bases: TGTGCCAGTAGTGGAAGGGGGCGAAGGAATCAGCCCCAGCATTTT. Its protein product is CASSGRGRRNQPQHF.

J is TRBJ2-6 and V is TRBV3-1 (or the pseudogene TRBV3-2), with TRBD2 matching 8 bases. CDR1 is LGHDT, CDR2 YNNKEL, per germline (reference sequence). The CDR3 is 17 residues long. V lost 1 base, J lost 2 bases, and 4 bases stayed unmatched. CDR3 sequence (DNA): TGTGCCAGCAGCCAAGCGGGAGGGCCAACTGGGGCCAACGTCCTGACTTTC. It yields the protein CASSQAGGPTGANVLTF.

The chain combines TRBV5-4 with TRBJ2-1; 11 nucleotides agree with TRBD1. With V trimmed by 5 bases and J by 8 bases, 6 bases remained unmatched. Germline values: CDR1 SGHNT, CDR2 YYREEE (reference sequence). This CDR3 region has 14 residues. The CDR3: CASRRDRGTDEQFF. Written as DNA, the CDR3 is TGTGCCAGCAGACGGGACAGGGGGACAGATGAGCAGTTCTTC.

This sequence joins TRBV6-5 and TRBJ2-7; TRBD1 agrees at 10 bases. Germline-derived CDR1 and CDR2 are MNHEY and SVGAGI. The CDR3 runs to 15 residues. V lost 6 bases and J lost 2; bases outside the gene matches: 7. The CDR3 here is CASRYRDRGPYEQYF. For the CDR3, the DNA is TGTGCCAGCAGATACCGGGACAGGGGCCCCTACGAGCAGTACTTC.

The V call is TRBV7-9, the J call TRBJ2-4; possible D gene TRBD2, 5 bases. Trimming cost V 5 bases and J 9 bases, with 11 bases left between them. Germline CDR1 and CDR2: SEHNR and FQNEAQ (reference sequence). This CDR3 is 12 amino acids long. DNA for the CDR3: TGTGCCAGCAGCCTCCATCGGGGCATTCAGTACTTC. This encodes CASSLHRGIQYF.

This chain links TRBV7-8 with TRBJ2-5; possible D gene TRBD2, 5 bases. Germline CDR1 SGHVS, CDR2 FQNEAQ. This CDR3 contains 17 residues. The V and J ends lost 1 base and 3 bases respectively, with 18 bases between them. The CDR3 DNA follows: TGTGCCAGCAGCTTAGGCCGGTTCGGGGTCGGGAAAGAGACCCAGTACTTC. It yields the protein CASSLGRFGVGKETQYF.

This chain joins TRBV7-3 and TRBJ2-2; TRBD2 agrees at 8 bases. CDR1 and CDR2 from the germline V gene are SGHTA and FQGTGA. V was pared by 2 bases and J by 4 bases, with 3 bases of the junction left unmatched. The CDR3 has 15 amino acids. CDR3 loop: CASSLAGGSTGELFF. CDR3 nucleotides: TGTGCCAGCAGCTTAGCGGGAGGTTCCACCGGGGAGCTGTTTTTT.

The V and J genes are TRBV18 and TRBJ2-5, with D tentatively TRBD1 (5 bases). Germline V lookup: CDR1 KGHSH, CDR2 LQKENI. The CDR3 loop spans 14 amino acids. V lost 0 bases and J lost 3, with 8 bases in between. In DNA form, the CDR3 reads TGTGCCAGCTCACCACCCCAGGGCAAAGAGACCCAGTACTTC. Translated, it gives CASSPPQGKETQYF.

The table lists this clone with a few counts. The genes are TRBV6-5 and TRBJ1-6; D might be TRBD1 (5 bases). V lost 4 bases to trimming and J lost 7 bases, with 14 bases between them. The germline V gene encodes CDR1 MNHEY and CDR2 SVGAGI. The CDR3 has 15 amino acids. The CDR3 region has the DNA TGTGCCAGCAGTTTTAGTAATAGGGGCAATTCACCCCTCCACTTT. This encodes CASSFSNRGNSPLHF.

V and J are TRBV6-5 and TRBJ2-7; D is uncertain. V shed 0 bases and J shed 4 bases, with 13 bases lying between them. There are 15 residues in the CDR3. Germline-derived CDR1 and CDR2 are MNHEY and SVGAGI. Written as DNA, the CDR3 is TGTGCCAGCAGTTACTCTCGACGACAACTTTACGAGCAGTACTTC. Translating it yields CASSYSRRQLYEQYF.